These 11 T cell receptor beta chains were sequenced from one sample in a study of tumour-infiltrating T cells in Burkitt lymphoma. The table came from immunoSEQ multiplex PCR; TCRdb's copy has only in-frame clones and leaves some out. The sample has 5,000 to 7,000 clones; roughly 16% are singletons. Sequenced sample: tumor tissue. The receptor set was obtained from a human donor with diffuse large B-cell lymphoma.

This chain connects TRBV27 to TRBJ1-6; D call uncertain. The CDR3 covers 12 residues. The V gene lost 2 bases and the J gene lost 8 bases, with 4 bases spanning the gap. The V gene's germline CDR1 is MNHEY and CDR2 SMNVEV (reference sequence). As DNA, the CDR3 is TGTGCCAGCAGTTTAGGAGATTCACCCCTCCACTTT. Translating it yields CASSLGDSPLHF.

J is TRBJ1-5 and V is TRBV6-5; D remains unclear. This CDR3 contains 13 residues. V gave up 2 bases and J gave up 4 bases, with 6 bases separating them. In germline, CDR1 is MNHEY, CDR2 SVGAGI. CDR3 DNA sequence: TGTGCCAGCAGTTACGGCAGAAATCAGCCCCAGCATTTT. As protein: CASSYGRNQPQHF.

This sequence joins TRBV5-1 and TRBJ2-1; D not certain. The CDR3 consists of 11 residues. Germline V gives CDR1 SGHRS, CDR2 YFSETQ. Trimming stripped 0 bases from V and 13 bases from J, with 8 bases between. The CDR3 sequence is CASSLGSDQFF. In nucleotides, the CDR3 is TGCGCCAGCAGCTTGGGCTCTGATCAGTTCTTC.

The chain links TRBV6-4 to TRBJ1-2; no clear D gene. CDR3 length: 13 amino acids. V lost 2 bases, J lost 4 bases, and 8 bases lay in between. Germline CDR1 is MRHNA and CDR2 is SNTAGT. CDR3 amino acids: CASSDADSYGYTF. The CDR3 nucleotides are TGTGCCAGCAGTGACGCCGATAGCTATGGCTACACCTTC.

The chain combines TRBV9 with TRBJ2-3; possible D gene TRBD2, 6 bases. Germline V gene data show CDR1 as SGDLS and CDR2 as YYNGEE. V shed 4 bases and J shed 6 bases, with 21 bases lying between them. There are 16 residues in the CDR3. The CDR3 here is CASSLRLESSPDTQYF. The CDR3 nucleotides are TGTGCCAGCAGCCTCCGACTAGAGTCTAGCCCCGATACGCAGTATTTT.

This clone turned up a few times. This chain connects TRBV28 to TRBJ2-1; 7 nucleotides agree with TRBD2. The CDR3 extends over 15 amino acids. Per germline, CDR1 MDHEN and CDR2 SYDVKM. Losses at the gene ends were 4 bases for V and 4 bases for J; bases not matched to a gene: 7. Here the CDR3 reads CASSSSSGTYNEQFF. The CDR3 DNA reads as TGTGCCAGCAGTTCCTCTAGCGGTACTTACAATGAGCAGTTCTTC. The full variable domain, its missing parts supplied by reference TRBV28 and TRBJ2-1, is DVKVTQSSRYLVKRTGEKVFLECVQDMDHENMFWYRQDPGLGLRLIYFSYDVKMKEKGDIPEGYSVSREKKERFSLILESASTNQTSMYLCASSSSSGTYNEQFFGPGTRLTVL.

The V call is TRBV7-2, the J call TRBJ2-7; D not resolved. The germline V gene encodes CDR1 SGHTA and CDR2 FQGNSA. With 2 bases removed from V and 5 bases from J, the gap between germline ends came to 7 bases. The CDR3 contains 12 residues. CDR3 amino acids: CASSLSRHEQYF. The CDR3 DNA sequence: TGTGCCAGCAGCTTAAGTAGGCACGAGCAGTACTTC.

The chain joins TRBV9 to TRBJ2-5, with D hard to call. Germline CDR1 and CDR2: SGDLS and YYNGEE. The length of the CDR3 is 13 residues. Trimming took off 0 bases at V and 5 bases at J, with 8 bases between the two ends. The chain's CDR3 is CASSVGGRETQYF. For the CDR3, the DNA is TGTGCCAGCAGCGTAGGGGGTCGGGAGACCCAGTACTTC.

The V call is TRBV19, the J call TRBJ1-1, with a possible D match to TRBD1 (6 bases). Germline V CDR1 and CDR2: LNHDA, SQIVND (reference sequence). The ends were cut back, 3 bases at V and 8 bases at J, with 16 bases in the middle. This CDR3 comprises 14 residues. CDR3: CASSILGVGTEAFF. In nucleotides, the CDR3 is TGTGCCAGTAGTATCCTCGGAGTGGGGACAGAAGCTTTCTTT. The entire variable domain, with the rest obtained from reference TRBV19 and TRBJ1-1, is as follows: DGGITQSPKYLFRKEGQNVTLSCEQNLNHDAMYWYRQDPGQGLRLIYYSQIVNDFQKGDIAEGYSVSREKKESFPLTVTSAQKNPTAFYLCASSILGVGTEAFFGQGTRLTVV.

This sequence joins TRBV30 and TRBJ2-2; D could derive from TRBD1 or TRBD2 (5 bases each). V lost 2 bases and J lost 6, with 19 bases in between. The germline CDR1 and CDR2 sequences are GTSNPN and SVGIG (reference sequence). The CDR3 is made up of 16 amino acids. CDR3 bases: TGTGCCTGGAGTACCCTAGAGTCGGGACCGGCCGGGGAGCTGTTTTTT. Its protein is CAWSTLESGPAGELFF.

The chain recombines TRBV4-1 with TRBJ1-4; a possible D gene is TRBD1 (5 bases). Trimming took 3 bases from V and 7 from J, leaving 12 bases between them. The CDR3 sequence is 14 residues long. In germline, CDR1 is MGHRA, CDR2 YSYEKL. CDR3 amino acids: CASSQEEGSEKLFF. The CDR3 DNA reads as TGCGCCAGCAGCCAGGAGGAGGGGAGTGAAAAACTGTTTTTT.